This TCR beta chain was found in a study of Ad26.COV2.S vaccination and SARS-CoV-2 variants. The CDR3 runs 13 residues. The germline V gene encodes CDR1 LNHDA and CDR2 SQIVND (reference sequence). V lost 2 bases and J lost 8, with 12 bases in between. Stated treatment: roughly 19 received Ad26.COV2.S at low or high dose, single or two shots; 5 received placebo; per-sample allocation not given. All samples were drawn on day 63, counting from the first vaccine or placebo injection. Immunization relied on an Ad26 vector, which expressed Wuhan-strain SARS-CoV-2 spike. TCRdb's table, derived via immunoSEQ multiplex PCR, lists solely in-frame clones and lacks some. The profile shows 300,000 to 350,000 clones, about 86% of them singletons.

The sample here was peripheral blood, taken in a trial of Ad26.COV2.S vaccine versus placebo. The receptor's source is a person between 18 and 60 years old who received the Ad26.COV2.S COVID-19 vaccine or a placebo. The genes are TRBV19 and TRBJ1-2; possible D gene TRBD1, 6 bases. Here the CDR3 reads CASSINRVEGYTF. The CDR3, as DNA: TGTGCCAGTAGTATAAACAGGGTGGAAGGCTACACCTTC.